A selection of T cell receptor beta chains follows, all from one sample in a study of spatial heterogeneity in lung cancer. TCRdb reprocessed the 5' RACE reads with MiXCR, giving one entry per CDR3 protein. The sample lists some 23,000 distinct CDR3 sequences; under 9% were seen once. The sample here was lung tumor tissue, taken at surgery. The receptors derive from a male donor with early-stage non-small cell lung cancer. CDR3s include the opening cysteine and the closing phenylalanine or tryptophan. Clone size is shown for a subset of rows, as once, few, many or a class of expanded clone.

J	size	V	CDR3
TRBJ1-5	NA	TRBV7-9	CASSRPEGNQPQHF
TRBJ1-5	few	TRBV15	CATSREGLGQPQHF
TRBJ2-5	medium-sized	TRBV12-3/TRBV12-4	CASSIPGTQETQYF
TRBJ2-5	many	TRBV27	CASSLRRQETQYF
TRBJ2-1	many	TRBV5-4	CASSWQGAGDNEQFF
TRBJ2-2	NA	TRBV13	CASSLYLTPFLTGELFF
TRBJ2-7	many	TRBV6-5	CASSYSKQAIYEQYF
TRBJ2-4	many	TRBV5-1	CASSSYSFPGSKNIQYF
TRBJ2-5	NA	TRBV5-1	CASSLASGGETQYF
TRBJ2-7	many	TRBV27	CASSSTQGGEQYF
TRBJ2-5	few	TRBV7-2	CASSQRVAGGTETQYF
TRBJ1-5	many	TRBV20-1	CSALTGYGRGQPQHF
TRBJ1-1	NA	TRBV20-1	CSGDREALTEAFF
TRBJ2-5	NA	TRBV20-1	CSAIVAVIPETQYF
TRBJ2-3	many	TRBV12-3/TRBV12-4	CASSSLGGRTDTQYF
TRBJ2-7	many	TRBV27	CASSYGGTGGSEQYF
TRBJ2-2	many	TRBV6-2/TRBV6-3	CASSYGAGVGELFF
TRBJ2-3	many	TRBV7-2	CASSPYRTSSDTQYF
TRBJ2-2	NA	TRBV11-3	CASSSGSGGIRELFF
TRBJ2-7	NA	TRBV27	CASSSRRDSYEQYF
TRBJ2-5	NA	TRBV11-1	CASSRRLAGYQGKYF
TRBJ2-1	few	TRBV3-1	CASSTSGHGWEDEQFF
TRBJ1-1	NA	TRBV19	CASSRPTEAFF
TRBJ2-5	many	TRBV10-3	CAISDSLASQLGTQYF
TRBJ2-5	medium-sized	TRBV7-2	CASSLVGRQQETQYF
TRBJ1-6	many	TRBV7-2	CASSPQGDNSPLHF
TRBJ1-5	few	TRBV20-1	CSAPAGPNQPQHF
TRBJ2-4	many	TRBV7-2	CASSPPAGAKNIQYF
TRBJ1-5	many	TRBV7-9	CASSLKGELQPQHF
TRBJ2-1	many	TRBV12-3/TRBV12-4	CASSEDNNEQFF
TRBJ2-7	many	TRBV12-3/TRBV12-4	CASSRTISYEQYF
TRBJ2-7	few	TRBV20-1	CSARDLAGSSYEQYF
TRBJ2-4	NA	TRBV6-2/TRBV6-3	CASRLGAPDIQYF
TRBJ2-7	few	TRBV6-5	CASSVTGHSYEQYF
TRBJ2-2	few	TRBV20-1	CSARPGAGELFF
TRBJ2-7	medium-sized	TRBV6-5	CASTKGGTYEQYF
TRBJ2-5	NA	TRBV6-5	CASSLLAGTQETQYF